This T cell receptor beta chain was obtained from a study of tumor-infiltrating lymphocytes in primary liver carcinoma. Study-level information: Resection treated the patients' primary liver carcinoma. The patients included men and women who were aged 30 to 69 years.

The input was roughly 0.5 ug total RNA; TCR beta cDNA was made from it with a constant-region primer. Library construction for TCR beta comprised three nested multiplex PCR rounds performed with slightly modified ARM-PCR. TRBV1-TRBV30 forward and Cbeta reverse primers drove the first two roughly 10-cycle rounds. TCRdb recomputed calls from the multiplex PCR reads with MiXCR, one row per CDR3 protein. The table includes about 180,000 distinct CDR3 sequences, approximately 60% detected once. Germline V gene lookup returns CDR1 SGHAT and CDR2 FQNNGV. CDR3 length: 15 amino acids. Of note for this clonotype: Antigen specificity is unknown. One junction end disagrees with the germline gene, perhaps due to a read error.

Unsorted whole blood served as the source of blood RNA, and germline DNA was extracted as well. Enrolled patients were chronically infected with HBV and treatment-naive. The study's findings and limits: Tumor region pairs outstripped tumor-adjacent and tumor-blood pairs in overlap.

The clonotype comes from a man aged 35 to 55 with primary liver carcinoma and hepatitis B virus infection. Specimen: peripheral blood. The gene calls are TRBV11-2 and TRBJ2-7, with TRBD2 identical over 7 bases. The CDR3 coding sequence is TGTGCCAGGAGCTTAGACGGGAGGTCCTCCTACGAACAGTACTTC. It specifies CARSLDGRSSYEQYF.